One sample yielded the 12 T cell receptor beta chains listed below, sequenced in a study of blood T cells in healthy people across ages. A sample-barcoded 5' primer and a J-beta primer mix were used in a second PCR of roughly 7 to 11 cycles. TCRdb processed the 5' RACE reads anew with MiXCR; each CDR3 protein has one entry. There are about 510,000 distinct CDR3 sequences in the sample; around 27% occur only once, and about 3.3% lies in the top ten. These data also formed part of another study, on T cells of mothers and their children.

Input material: blood. These receptors were obtained from a boy aged 2 to 10 in good health.

CDR3: CASSYRGQRYEQYF. The CDR3 DNA follows: TGTGCCAGCAGTTATAGGGGACAGAGATACGAGCAGTACTTC. The chain combines TRBV6-2 or TRBV6-3 with TRBJ2-5, with 7 nucleotides matching TRBD1. The J call may be in error: the DNA end matches TRBJ2-7 better. The CDR3 spans 14 residues. Germline V lookup: CDR1 MNHEY, CDR2 SVGEGT.

A few counts support this clonotype. V is TRBV20-1 and J is TRBJ1-1; no definite D call. Germline V CDR1 and CDR2: DFQATT, SNEGSKA (reference sequence). V lost 7 bases, J lost 3 bases, and 12 bases lay in between. The CDR3 length is 12 residues. The CDR3 DNA sequence: TGCAGTGGGGCTGGGGATGACACTGAAGCTTTCTTT. Protein: CSGAGDDTEAFF.

This clonotype was found a few times. V and J are TRBV29-1 and TRBJ2-4, with D uncertain. Germline CDR1 is SQVTM and CDR2 is ANQGSEA. V lost 5 bases and J lost 0, with 14 bases in between. CDR3 length equals 15 residues. The chain's CDR3 is CSVSLVRRAKNIQYF. For the CDR3, the DNA is TGCAGCGTTTCTCTGGTACGGCGAGCCAAAAACATTCAGTACTTC. The full variable domain, completed using reference TRBV29-1 and TRBJ2-4, is SAVISQKPSRDICQRGTSLTIQCQVDSQVTMMFWYRQQPGQSLTLIATANQGSEATYESGFVIDKFPISRPNLTFSTLTVSNMSPEDSSIYLCSVSLVRRAKNIQYFGAGTRLSVL.

This clonotype has a handful of counts. This chain joins TRBV20-1 and TRBJ2-5; 11 bases fit TRBD2. The germline gives CDR1 DFQATT, CDR2 SNEGSKA (reference sequence). CDR3 length: 17 amino acids. After removal of 1 base from V and 4 bases from J, the junction contained 11 bases not matched to a gene. CDR3 nucleotides: TGCAGTGCTAGAGGAGGGACTAGCGGACGATCCCCAGAGACCCAGTACTTC. Residues: CSARGGTSGRSPETQYF.

This clonotype was detected many times. J is TRBJ2-4 and V is TRBV27, with a weak D call TRBD2 (6 bases). Trimming removed 5 bases at V and 13 bases at J, with 18 bases between. The CDR3 totals 13 residues. The V gene's germline CDR1 is MNHEY and CDR2 SMNVEV (reference sequence). CDR3 in DNA: TGTGCCAGCAGTCCATACCTGGGGGGAGCCCAGTACTTC. Encoded protein: CASSPYLGGAQYF.

This chain's CDR3 is CASSGDRRNTEAFF. The CDR3 coding sequence is TGTGCCAGCAGCGGGGACAGGAGGAACACTGAAGCTTTCTTT. V gene TRBV9 combines with J gene TRBJ1-1; 8 nucleotides agree with TRBD1. Per germline, CDR1 SGDLS and CDR2 YYNGEE. Trimming removed 3 bases from V and 1 base from J; junction bases left unmatched: 2. The CDR3 extends over 14 amino acids.

This clonotype showed up just a few times. The V call is TRBV12-3 or TRBV12-4, the J call TRBJ2-1; 8 positions match TRBD1. TRBJ2-7 matches the DNA end more closely, so the J call is doubtful. This CDR3 is 14 amino acids long. The CDR3 is CASSGQGLSYEQYF. The CDR3 DNA sequence: TGTGCCAGCAGTGGACAGGGACTCTCCTACGAGCAGTACTTC.

V gene TRBV6-6 combines with J gene TRBJ2-3; 8 bases line up with TRBD2. The CDR3 is 16 amino acids. Germline CDR1 and CDR2: MNHNY and SVGAGI (reference sequence). After removal of 0 bases from V and 6 bases from J, the junction contained 8 bases not matched to a gene. The CDR3 protein is CASSYSAGAVVDTQYF. CDR3 DNA sequence: TGTGCCAGCAGTTACTCAGCGGGGGCGGTGGTGGATACGCAGTATTTT.

This rearrangement joins TRBV7-6 to TRBJ1-1, with a weak D call TRBD1 (5 bases). The CDR3 sequence is 14 residues long. Germline assignment: CDR1 SGHVS and CDR2 FNYEAQ. The V end was cut by 1 base, the J end by 5 bases, with 11 bases between. CDR3 coding DNA: TGTGCCAGCAGCTTAGGTCGGGACGGTACTGAAGCTTTCTTT. Translation: CASSLGRDGTEAFF.

The rearrangement joins TRBV11-2 to TRBJ1-4, with TRBD1 as a possible D gene (6 bases). The CDR3 has 17 residues. Germline loops: CDR1 SGHAT, CDR2 FQNNGV. With 5 bases removed from V and 2 bases from J, the gap between germline ends came to 18 bases. The CDR3 loop reads CASSRQHWGATNEKLFF. CDR3 in DNA: TGTGCCAGCAGCCGCCAGCACTGGGGGGCGACTAATGAAAAACTGTTTTTT. The full variable domain, completed using reference TRBV11-2 and TRBJ1-4, is EAGVAQSPRYKIIEKRQSVAFWCNPISGHATLYWYQQILGQGPKLLIQFQNNGVVDDSQLPKDRFSAERLKGVDSTLKIQPAKLEDSAVYLCASSRQHWGATNEKLFFGSGTQLSVL.

The CDR3 DNA reads TGTGCCAGCAGCTTGCCTGGGGGTCTAGGGGGCTACACCTTC. Its translation is CASSLPGGLGGYTF. This chain joins TRBV7-9 and TRBJ1-2; possibly TRBD1 for D (5 bases). From germline, CDR1 is SEHNR and CDR2 FQNEAQ (reference sequence). V was cut by 3 bases and J by 8 bases, with 16 bases left in between. The CDR3 runs to 14 residues.

The rearrangement uses TRBV5-1 and TRBJ1-4; 10 bases are a match to TRBD1. The V gene end was trimmed by 0 bases and the J gene end by 8 bases; junction bases not matched to a gene: 10. Germline V gives CDR1 SGHRS, CDR2 YFSETQ. This CDR3 comprises 17 residues. The CDR3 sequence: CASSLALPGQGNEKLFF. The CDR3, as DNA: TGCGCCAGCAGCTTGGCCTTACCGGGACAGGGGAACGAAAAACTGTTTTTT. Full variable domain (remainder filled in from reference TRBV5-1 and TRBJ1-4): KAGVTQTPRYLIKTRGQQVTLSCSPISGHRSVSWYQQTPGQGLQFLFEYFSETQRNKGNFPGRFSGRQFSNSRSEMNVSTLELGDSALYLCASSLALPGQGNEKLFFGSGTQLSVL.